These T cell receptor beta chains were read from a single sample in a study of blood T cells in healthy people across ages. TCRdb reprocessed the 5' RACE reads with MiXCR, giving one entry per CDR3 protein. The table lists about 770,000 distinct CDR3 sequences, around two fifths of them singletons. The sample consisted of blood. Receptor source: a man in his sixties in good health. Both conserved end residues are part of each CDR3. The D gene is left open where the match is weak. For some rows the clone size is stated as once, few or many, or as a class when expanded; others skip it.

TRBJ1-1 TRBV5-1 . . TGCGCCAGCAGTGTTAACGTGAACACTGAAGCTTTCTTT CASSVNVNTEAFF
TRBJ2-7 TRBV7-2 . few TGTGCCAGCAGCCTGCGCCCGGGCTACGAGCAGTACTTC CASSLRPGYEQYF
TRBJ2-2 TRBV5-1 . few TGCGCCAGCAGCCATCCCGCGGACACCGGGGAGCTGTTTTTT CASSHPADTGELFF
TRBJ1-3 TRBV10-3 . . TGTGCCATCAGTCGCAATCCCAACTCTGGAAACACCATATATTTT CAISRNPNSGNTIYF
TRBJ1-2 TRBV28 TRBD1 . TGTGCCAGCAGTACCGGGACAGGGTATACCGATAAGGGCTACACCTTC CASSTGTGYTDKGYTF
TRBJ2-5 TRBV6-2/TRBV6-3 TRBD1 few TGTGCCAGCAGAAAACCGGGACAGGGAGGAGAGACCCAGTACTTC CASRKPGQGGETQYF
TRBJ2-1 TRBV25-1 . . TGTGCCAGCAGTGATGTCGGTAGGGCGGATGAGCAGTTCTTC CASSDVGRADEQFF
TRBJ2-7 TRBV20-1 TRBD2 few TGCAGTGCTAGGGAGACTAGCGGGGGCTTCGAGCAGTACTTC CSARETSGGFEQYF
TRBJ2-1 TRBV12-3/TRBV12-4 . few TGTGCCAGCAGTGGCAGCTTGGGGCCTGCCTACAATGAGCAGTTCTTC CASSGSLGPAYNEQFF
TRBJ2-6 TRBV10-3 TRBD1 few TGTGCCATCAGTGAACGACAGGGGGTCCGCTCTGGGGCCAACGTCCTGACTTTC CAISERQGVRSGANVLTF
TRBJ2-4 TRBV7-2 TRBD1 many TGTGCCAGCAGCCCGTCCACCGGGACAGCGTACTTC CASSPSTGTAYF
TRBJ2-1 TRBV2 TRBD2 . TGTGCCAGCACTACTCCCGGGACCAGCGGGGGGTACAATGAGCAGTTCTTC CASTTPGTSGGYNEQFF
TRBJ2-7 TRBV27 . . TGTGCCAGCAGTCCCCGAGTGCCTAACTACGAGCAGTACTTC CASSPRVPNYEQYF
TRBJ2-2 TRBV4-1 . . TGCGCCAGCAGAACAAGGGCCAGCGGAACGAACACCGGGGAGCTGTTTTTT CASRTRASGTNTGELFF
TRBJ2-7 TRBV5-1 . . TGCGCCAGCAGCTTGGTTGCCGGGGACCCGGCCTACGAGCAGTACTTC CASSLVAGDPAYEQYF
TRBJ1-5 TRBV20-1 TRBD1 few TGCAGTGCTAGAGCTCAGACAGGGGGGCTGAATCAGCCCCAGCATTTT CSARAQTGGLNQPQHF
TRBJ2-7 TRBV29-1 . . TGCAGCGTTCTGGCTACCGCGACCTACGAGCAGTACTTC CSVLATATYEQYF
TRBJ2-2 TRBV12-3/TRBV12-4 TRBD2 . TGTGCCAGCAGTCCCCGGGCTAGCGGGGGGACGAACACCGGGGAGCTGTTTTTT CASSPRASGGTNTGELFF
TRBJ2-1 TRBV3-1 . . TGTGCCAGCAGCCGCCGGGACCGCCAAAATCATGAGCAGTTCTTC CASSRRDRQNHEQFF
TRBJ2-3 TRBV4-3 TRBD2 . TGCGCCAGCAGCCAAGGTGCTCCGGGGCTGGCGGGGGCAGATACGCAGTATTTT CASSQGAPGLAGADTQYF
TRBJ2-1 TRBV5-8 . . TGTGCCAGCAGCTGGATAGGTGTAGTCCAAAGCTCCTACAATGAGCAGTTCTTC CASSWIGVVQSSYNEQFF
TRBJ2-1 TRBV3-1 . . TGTGCCAGCAGCCAAGATCATATATCATTTGGGCAGTTCTTC CASSQDHISFGQFF
TRBJ2-1 TRBV12-5 . few TGTGCTAGTGGTTTGCCCCAATCCATGTTGTCCTACAATGAGCAGTTCTTC CASGLPQSMLSYNEQFF
TRBJ2-7 TRBV20-1 . . TGCAGTGCCTTGTGGCCATCCTCCTCCTACAATGAGCAGTACTTC CSALWPSSSYNEQYF
TRBJ1-1 TRBV6-2/TRBV6-3 . . TGTGCCACCGACGATGGTTTTACTGAAGCTTTCTTT CATDDGFTEAFF
TRBJ2-7 TRBV28 . . TGTGCCAGCAAAAAGCAGGGCTACGAGCAGTACTTC CASKKQGYEQYF
TRBJ2-1 TRBV29-1 TRBD2 few TGCAGCGTTGACGTAGCGGGGAGGAATGAGCAGTTCTTC CSVDVAGRNEQFF
TRBJ2-5 TRBV5-6 . few TGTGCCAGCAGCCCCACCGCGGACTTCGAGACCCAGTACTTC CASSPTADFETQYF
TRBJ2-3 TRBV24-1 . . TGTGCCACCAGTGGGGCTATTCCTAGCACAGATACGCAGTATTTT CATSGAIPSTDTQYF
TRBJ2-1 TRBV7-2 TRBD2 . TGTGCCAGCAGCTCAGGGGGACTAGCGCCCTACAATGAGCAGTTCTTC CASSSGGLAPYNEQFF
TRBJ1-6 TRBV6-1 . few TGTGCCAGCAGTCCTCAGACAGGTGCCCCAAAATTAGGTTCACCCCTCCACTTT CASSPQTGAPKLGSPLHF
TRBJ1-4 TRBV20-1 . . TGCAGTGCTAGAGGACAAGATAACCGGATGCTTAATGAAAAACTGTTTTTT CSARGQDNRMLNEKLFF
TRBJ2-7 TRBV3-1 . . TGTGCCAGCAGCCCCGCGGGGTGGGAGCAGTACTTC CASSPAGWEQYF